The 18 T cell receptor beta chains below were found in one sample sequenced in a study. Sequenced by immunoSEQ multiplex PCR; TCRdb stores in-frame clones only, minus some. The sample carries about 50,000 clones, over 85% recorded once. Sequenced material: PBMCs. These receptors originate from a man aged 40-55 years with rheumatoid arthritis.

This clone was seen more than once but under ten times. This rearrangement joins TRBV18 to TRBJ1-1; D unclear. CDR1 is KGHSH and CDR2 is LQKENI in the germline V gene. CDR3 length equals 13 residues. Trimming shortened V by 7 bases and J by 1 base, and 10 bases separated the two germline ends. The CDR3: CASCRAWNTEAFF. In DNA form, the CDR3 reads TGTGCCAGCTGTAGGGCATGGAACACTGAAGCTTTCTTT.

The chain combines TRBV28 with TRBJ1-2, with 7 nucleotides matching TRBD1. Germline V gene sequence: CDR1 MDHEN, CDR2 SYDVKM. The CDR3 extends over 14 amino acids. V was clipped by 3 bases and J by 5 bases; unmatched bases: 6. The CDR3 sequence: CASSFFDREYGYTF. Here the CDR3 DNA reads TGTGCCAGCAGTTTCTTCGACAGGGAATATGGCTACACCTTC.

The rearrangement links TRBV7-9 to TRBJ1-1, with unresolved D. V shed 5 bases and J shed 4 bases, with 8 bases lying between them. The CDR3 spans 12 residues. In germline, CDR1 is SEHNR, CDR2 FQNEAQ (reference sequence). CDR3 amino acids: CASSRTGTEAFF. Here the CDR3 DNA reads TGTGCCAGCAGCCGAACGGGCACTGAAGCTTTCTTT.

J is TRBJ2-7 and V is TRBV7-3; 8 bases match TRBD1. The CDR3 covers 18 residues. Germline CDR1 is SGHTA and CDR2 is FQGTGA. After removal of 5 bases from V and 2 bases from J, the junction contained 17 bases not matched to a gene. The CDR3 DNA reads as TGTGCCAGCAGCACCTACCCGACAGGGGACGATCTAACCTACGAGCAGTACTTC. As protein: CASSTYPTGDDLTYEQYF.

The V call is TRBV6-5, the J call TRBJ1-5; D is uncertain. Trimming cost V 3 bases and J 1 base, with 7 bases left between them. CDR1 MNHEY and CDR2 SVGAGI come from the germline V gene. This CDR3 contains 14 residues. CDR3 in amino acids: CASSYSRSNQPQHF. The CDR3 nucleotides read TGTGCCAGCAGTTATTCGAGGAGCAATCAGCCCCAGCATTTT.

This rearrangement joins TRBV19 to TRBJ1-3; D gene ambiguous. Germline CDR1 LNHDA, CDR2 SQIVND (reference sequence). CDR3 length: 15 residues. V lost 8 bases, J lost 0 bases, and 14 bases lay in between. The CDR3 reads CASVPRRFSGNTIYF. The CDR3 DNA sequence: TGTGCCAGTGTCCCCCGACGATTCTCTGGAAACACCATATATTTT.

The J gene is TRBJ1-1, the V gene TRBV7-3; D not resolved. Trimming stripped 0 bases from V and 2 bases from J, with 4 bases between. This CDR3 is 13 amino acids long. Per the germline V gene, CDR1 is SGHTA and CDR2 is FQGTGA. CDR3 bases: TGTGCCAGCAGCTTAACAGGTAACACTGAAGCTTTCTTT. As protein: CASSLTGNTEAFF.

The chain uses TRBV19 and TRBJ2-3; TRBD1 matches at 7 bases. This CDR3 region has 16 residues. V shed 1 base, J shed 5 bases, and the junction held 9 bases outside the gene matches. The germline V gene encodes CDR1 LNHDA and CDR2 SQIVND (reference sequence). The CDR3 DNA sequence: TGTGCCAGTAGTATAGGAGGGGGCGACGTCAAAGATACGCAGTATTTT. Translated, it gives CASSIGGGDVKDTQYF.

The CDR3 nucleotides are TGCGCCAGCAGCTTGGCCGGGGAGGGAACTAATGAAAAACTGTTTTTT. As protein: CASSLAGEGTNEKLFF. V is TRBV5-1 and J is TRBJ1-4; D is ambiguous. Germline lookup yields CDR1 SGHRS and CDR2 YFSETQ. The V gene lost 0 bases and the J gene lost 1 base, with 10 bases spanning the gap. The CDR3 spans 16 residues.

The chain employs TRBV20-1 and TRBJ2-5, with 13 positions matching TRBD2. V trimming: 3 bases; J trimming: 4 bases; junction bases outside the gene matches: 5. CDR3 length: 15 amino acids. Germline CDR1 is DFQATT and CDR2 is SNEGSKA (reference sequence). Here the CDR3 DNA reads TGCAGTGCTAGTGGACTAGCGGGAGAGGCAGAGACCCAGTACTTC. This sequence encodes CSASGLAGEAETQYF.

CDR3 sequence (DNA): TGTGCCAGCAGCTCCTCGACAGGGAGCTCCTACGAGCAGTACTTC. Translated, it gives CASSSSTGSSYEQYF. The J gene is TRBJ2-7, the V gene TRBV7-2, with 7 bases that match TRBD1. The V and J ends lost 4 bases and 0 bases, in that order; junction bases with no gene match: 6. The germline CDR1 and CDR2 sequences are SGHTA and FQGNSA. This CDR3 spans 15 amino acids.

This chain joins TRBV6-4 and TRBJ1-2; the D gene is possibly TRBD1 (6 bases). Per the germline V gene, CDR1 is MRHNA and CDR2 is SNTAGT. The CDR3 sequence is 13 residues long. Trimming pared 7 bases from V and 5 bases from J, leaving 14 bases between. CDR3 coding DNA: TGTGCCAGCACCCCGGGTCAGGGGTATGGCTACACCTTC. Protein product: CASTPGQGYGYTF.

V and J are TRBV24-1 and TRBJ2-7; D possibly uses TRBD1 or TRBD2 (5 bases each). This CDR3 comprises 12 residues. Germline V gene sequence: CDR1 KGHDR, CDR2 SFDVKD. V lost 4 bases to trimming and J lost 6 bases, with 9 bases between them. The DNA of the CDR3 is TGTGCCACCAGTGACTCAGGGACCGAGCAGTACTTC. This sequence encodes CATSDSGTEQYF.

CDR3 coding DNA: TGTGCCAGCAGCTTGGCCCTACTTGGACAGGGGGGAACAGATACGCAGTATTTT. Translation gives CASSLALLGQGGTDTQYF. This chain joins TRBV5-6 and TRBJ2-3; 10 bases match TRBD1. V shed 0 bases and J 3 bases; nucleotides not matched to a gene: 10. Germline CDR1 SGHDT, CDR2 YYEEEE. The CDR3 totals 18 residues.

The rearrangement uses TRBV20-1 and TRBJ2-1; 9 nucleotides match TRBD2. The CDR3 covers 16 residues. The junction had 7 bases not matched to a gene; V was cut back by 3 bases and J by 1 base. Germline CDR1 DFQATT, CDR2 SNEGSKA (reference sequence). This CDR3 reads CSASWREGTSYNEQFF. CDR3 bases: TGCAGTGCTAGTTGGCGGGAGGGCACTTCCTACAATGAGCAGTTCTTC.

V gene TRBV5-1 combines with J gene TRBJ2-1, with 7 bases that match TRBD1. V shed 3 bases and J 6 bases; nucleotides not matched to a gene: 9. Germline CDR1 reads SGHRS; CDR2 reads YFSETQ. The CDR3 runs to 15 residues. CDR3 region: CASSSYLTGSNEQFF. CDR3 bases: TGCGCCAGCAGCTCCTATCTGACAGGGAGCAATGAGCAGTTCTTC.

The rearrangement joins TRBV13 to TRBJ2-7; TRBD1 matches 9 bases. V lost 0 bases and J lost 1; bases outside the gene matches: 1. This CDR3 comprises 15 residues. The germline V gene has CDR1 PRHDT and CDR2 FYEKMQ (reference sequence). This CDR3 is CASSLGDRGSYEQYF. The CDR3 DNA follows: TGTGCCAGCAGCTTAGGGGACAGGGGATCCTACGAGCAGTACTTC.

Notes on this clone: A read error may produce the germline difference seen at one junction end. CDR3 residues: CASTELGTGGPNQPQHF. The CDR3 nucleotides are TGTGCCAGCACTGAACTCGGGACAGGGGGACCCAATCAGCCCCAGCATTTT. The chain has TRBV6-1 and TRBJ1-5, with 11 nucleotides matching TRBD1. CDR1 is MNHNS, CDR2 SASEGT, per germline. The CDR3 sequence is 17 residues long.